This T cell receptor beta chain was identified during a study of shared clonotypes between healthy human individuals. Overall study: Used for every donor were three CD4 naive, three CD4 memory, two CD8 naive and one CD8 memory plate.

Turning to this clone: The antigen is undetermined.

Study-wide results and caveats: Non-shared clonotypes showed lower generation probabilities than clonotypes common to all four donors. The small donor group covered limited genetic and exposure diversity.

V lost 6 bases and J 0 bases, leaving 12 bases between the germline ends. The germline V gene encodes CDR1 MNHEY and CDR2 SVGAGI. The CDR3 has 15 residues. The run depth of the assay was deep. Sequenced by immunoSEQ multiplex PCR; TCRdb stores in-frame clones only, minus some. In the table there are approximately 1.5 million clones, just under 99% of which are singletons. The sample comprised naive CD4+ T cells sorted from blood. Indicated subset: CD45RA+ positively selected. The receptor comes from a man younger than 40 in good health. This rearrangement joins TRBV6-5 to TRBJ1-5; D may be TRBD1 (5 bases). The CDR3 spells CASRKGRYSNQPQHF. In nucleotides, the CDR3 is TGTGCCAGCAGGAAGGGACGTTATAGCAATCAGCCCCAGCATTTT.